This entry lists 27 T cell receptor beta chains sequenced from one sample in a study of shared clonotypes between healthy human individuals. Using immunoSEQ multiplex PCR, the repertoire was profiled, and TCRdb retains in-frame clones only, with some absent. The sample comprises roughly 760,000 clones, about 74% of which are singletons, and about 1.8% rests with the top ten. Specimen: memory CD4+ T cells sorted from blood. Subset noted: CD45RA-negative fraction. Receptors originate from a young woman in good health.

The sample holds one count of this clone. This rearrangement joins TRBV5-1 to TRBJ1-2, with 11 bases fitting TRBD1. The CDR3 loop spans 17 amino acids. J was trimmed by 0 bases and V by 5 bases; bases with no gene match: 9. The germline gives CDR1 SGHRS, CDR2 YFSETQ. DNA for the CDR3: TGCGCCAGCAGTACCGGCGGGACAGGGGGGACTAACTATGGCTACACCTTC. Translating gives CASSTGGTGGTNYGYTF.

The J gene is TRBJ2-5, the V gene TRBV9; the match to TRBD2 covers 8 bases. The V gene end was trimmed by 6 bases and the J gene end by 5 bases; junction bases not matched to a gene: 15. Germline CDR1 SGDLS, CDR2 YYNGEE. There are 16 residues in the CDR3. The chain's CDR3 is CASTGDSGALAETQYF. The CDR3 DNA follows: TGTGCCAGCACCGGGGATAGCGGGGCCCTGGCCGAGACCCAGTACTTC.

V is TRBV5-1 and J is TRBJ1-1, with no clear D. The CDR3 has 14 amino acids. V lost 2 bases and J 1 base, leaving 9 bases between the germline ends. The germline CDR1 and CDR2 sequences are SGHRS and YFSETQ. The DNA of the CDR3 is TGCGCCAGCAGCTTTGATGGGTGGAACACTGAAGCTTTCTTT. Protein sequence: CASSFDGWNTEAFF.

The chain joins TRBV11-2 to TRBJ2-1, with 16 bases matching TRBD2. The CDR3 spans 15 residues. Germline values: CDR1 SGHAT, CDR2 FQNNGV. With V trimmed by 5 bases and J by 7 bases, 2 bases remained unmatched. CDR3 in amino acids: CASSRGLAGGNEQFF. Here the CDR3 DNA reads TGTGCCAGCAGCCGGGGACTAGCGGGAGGGAATGAGCAGTTCTTC.

CDR3 loop: CASSRRGNNEQFF. The CDR3 nucleotides read TGTGCCAGCTCACGCAGGGGTAACAATGAGCAGTTCTTC. The chain employs TRBV18 and TRBJ2-1, with TRBD1 as a possible D gene (6 bases). The CDR3 has 13 amino acids. Trimming left V 4 bases short and J 5 bases short, with 9 bases between. CDR1 KGHSH and CDR2 LQKENI come from the germline V gene.

The chain joins TRBV6-5 to TRBJ1-2, with 7 bases identical to TRBD1. Losses at the gene ends were 0 bases for V and 4 bases for J; bases not matched to a gene: 5. Germline V gene lookup returns CDR1 MNHEY and CDR2 SVGAGI. The CDR3 covers 15 residues. CDR3 nucleotides: TGTGCCAGCAGTTACTCAGGGGGCGGCGGCTATGGCTACACCTTC. It specifies CASSYSGGGGYGYTF.

V is TRBV28 and J is TRBJ1-4; D gene uncertain. The V end lost 6 bases, the J end lost 0 bases, and 11 bases lay between the germline ends. Germline CDR1 is MDHEN and CDR2 is SYDVKM. CDR3 length: 15 residues. This chain's CDR3 is CASSRLMATNEKLFF. DNA for the CDR3: TGTGCCAGCAGCCGCCTGATGGCAACTAATGAAAAACTGTTTTTT.

The V gene is TRBV7-9, the J gene TRBJ2-2, with D hard to call. This CDR3 spans 14 amino acids. Trimming removed 3 bases from V and 0 bases from J, with 5 bases in between. In germline, CDR1 is SEHNR, CDR2 FQNEAQ (reference sequence). CDR3 nucleotides: TGTGCCAGCAGCTTTCACTCGAACACCGGGGAGCTGTTTTTT. It yields the protein CASSFHSNTGELFF.

Points on this clone: A much bigger clone sits one base away, suggesting this may be a read error. Other DNA sequences within the sample encode an identical CDR3. V gene TRBV11-2 combines with J gene TRBJ2-5; D gene ambiguous. The CDR3 has 10 amino acids. Germline V gives CDR1 SGHAT, CDR2 FQNNGV. V was clipped by 5 bases and J by 2 bases, with 0 bases between them. CDR3 protein: CASSQETQYF. The CDR3 nucleotides are TGTGCCAGCAGCCAAGAGACCCAGTACTTC. The whole variable domain, remainder taken from reference TRBV11-2 and TRBJ2-5, is EAGVAQSPRYKIIEKRQSVAFWCNPISGHATLYWYQQILGQGPKLLIQFQNNGVVDDSQLPKDRFSAERLKGVDSTLKIQPAKLEDSAVYLCASSQETQYFGPGTRLLVL.

The CDR3 coding sequence is TGTGCCAGCAGCTTAATAGCGGAAACCTACAATGAGCAGTTCTTC. Translated, it gives CASSLIAETYNEQFF. The chain couples TRBV7-8 to TRBJ2-1, with D perhaps matching TRBD2 (6 bases). V was clipped by 2 bases and J by 2 bases, with 10 bases between them. Germline CDR1 SGHVS, CDR2 FQNEAQ. CDR3 size: 15 residues.

V usage is TRBV28 and J usage is TRBJ1-2; D not resolved. CDR1 MDHEN and CDR2 SYDVKM come from the germline V gene. Trimming stripped 6 bases from V and 6 bases from J, with 14 bases between. This CDR3 region has 13 residues. The CDR3 nucleotides read TGTGCCAGCAGATCGTTGGGGTCGGATGGCTACACCTTC. Protein: CASRSLGSDGYTF.

This clone was seen many times. The chain links TRBV21-1 to TRBJ2-2; the D call in the table, TRBD2, was not verified against the DNA. TRBV21-1 is marked as a pseudogene. The CDR3 length is 18 residues. The CDR3 coding sequence is TGTGCCACCGCGCCCGGGACTAGCGGGAGGGCGGTCACCGGGGAGCTGTTTTTT. Translated: CATAPGTSGRAVTGELFF.

CDR3 nucleotides: TGTGCCAGTGAGTACCATAGGGGGAATCAGCCCCAGCATTTT. This gives the protein CASEYHRGNQPQHF. The gene calls are TRBV19 and TRBJ1-5; tentative D call: TRBD1 (6 bases). The CDR3 runs 14 residues. CDR1 and CDR2 from the germline V gene are LNHDA and SQIVND (reference sequence). Trimming shortened V by 8 bases and J by 4 bases, and 15 bases separated the two germline ends.

In this sample, this clone turned up a few times. The genes are TRBV11-3 and TRBJ1-3; D call uncertain. This CDR3 has 13 amino acids. Germline V lookup: CDR1 SGHNT, CDR2 YENEEA. V lost 6 bases and J 4 bases, leaving 10 bases between the germline ends. This chain's CDR3 is CASSSPPGNTIYF. The DNA of the CDR3 is TGTGCCAGCAGTTCACCCCCCGGAAACACCATATATTTT.

This clone was found once. The rearrangement uses TRBV7-9 and TRBJ1-5, with a possible D match to TRBD1 (6 bases). With 2 bases removed from V and 7 bases from J, the gap between germline ends came to 12 bases. This CDR3 comprises 14 residues. Per germline, CDR1 SEHNR and CDR2 FQNEAQ (reference sequence). CDR3 coding DNA: TGTGCCAGCAGCTTAACAGGGATCGGCCAGCCCCAGCATTTT. It yields the protein CASSLTGIGQPQHF.

This chain uses TRBV27 with TRBJ1-1; no reliable D call. V lost 4 bases, J lost 5 bases, and 11 bases lay in between. This CDR3 is built from 13 residues. Germline V gene lookup returns CDR1 MNHEY and CDR2 SMNVEV (reference sequence). CDR3 coding DNA: TGTGCCAGCAGTTCATTGAAAGGAACTGAAGCTTTCTTT. Its translation is CASSSLKGTEAFF.

The rearrangement uses TRBV15 and TRBJ2-1; D uncertain. Germline V gene lookup returns CDR1 LNHNV and CDR2 YYDKDF (reference sequence). The CDR3 has 13 residues. Trimming left V 0 bases short and J 11 bases short, with 11 bases between. CDR3 in amino acids: CATSRDIGPKQFF. The CDR3 DNA sequence: TGTGCCACCAGCAGAGATATCGGGCCGAAGCAGTTCTTC. Full variable domain (rest looked up from reference TRBV15 and TRBJ2-1): DAMVIQNPRYQVTQFGKPVTLSCSQTLNHNVMYWYQQKSSQAPKLLFHYYDKDFNNEADTPDNFQSRRPNTSFCFLDIRSPGLGDTAMYLCATSRDIGPKQFFGPGTRLTVL.

The V call is TRBV6-5, the J call TRBJ2-5; 9 nucleotides line up with TRBD1. The junction had 15 bases not matched to a gene; V was cut back by 10 bases and J by 6 bases. This CDR3 is built from 15 residues. Germline CDR1 reads MNHEY; CDR2 reads SVGAGI. The CDR3 sequence is CATKEPGQGQKTQYF. CDR3 sequence (DNA): TGTGCCACCAAAGAACCGGGACAGGGTCAGAAGACCCAGTACTTC.

The chain links TRBV30 to TRBJ2-5; the D is unclear. Trimming took 2 bases from V and 0 from J, leaving 7 bases between them. CDR1 is GTSNPN, CDR2 SVGIG, per germline (reference sequence). CDR3 length: 13 amino acids. CDR3 sequence: CAWSLGNQETQYF. DNA of the CDR3: TGTGCCTGGAGTCTGGGGAACCAAGAGACCCAGTACTTC.

V gene TRBV28 combines with J gene TRBJ2-2; D not certain. V was pared by 7 bases and J by 10 bases, with 10 bases between. The CDR3 spans 11 residues. Looked up from germline, CDR1 is MDHEN and CDR2 is SYDVKM. The CDR3 bases are TGTGCCAGCAAGACACGCTTGGAGCTGTTTTTT. This sequence encodes CASKTRLELFF.

This clone was detected only a few times. A much larger clone is a single base away; this may be a read error. Other DNA sequences from this sample encode an identical CDR3 as well. This sequence joins TRBV5-1 and TRBJ2-1; no clear D gene. CDR3 size: 14 residues. V lost 0 bases and J lost 0, with 4 bases in between. The V gene's germline CDR1 is SGHRS and CDR2 YFSETQ. The CDR3 DNA follows: TGCGCCAGCAGCTTGGATTTCTCCTACAATGAGCAGTTCTTC. Its protein is CASSLDFSYNEQFF.

The V call is TRBV5-1, the J call TRBJ1-2; D might be TRBD1 (5 bases). The germline gives CDR1 SGHRS, CDR2 YFSETQ. V was shortened by 4 bases and J by 3 bases, with 13 bases between the two germline ends. The CDR3 length is 14 residues. CDR3 sequence: CASSLDSRDYGYTF. The CDR3 region has the DNA TGCGCCAGCAGCCTCGACAGTCGGGACTATGGCTACACCTTC.

The rearrangement links TRBV28 to TRBJ1-4; TRBD1 might be the D (5 bases). This CDR3 has 14 residues. Germline CDR1 is MDHEN and CDR2 is SYDVKM. V was trimmed by 7 bases and J by 8 bases, leaving 17 bases between them. CDR3 region: CASTTPGGGEKLFF. The CDR3 DNA follows: TGTGCCAGCACCACCCCGGGGGGAGGAGAAAAACTGTTTTTT.

The V call is TRBV2, the J call TRBJ2-3; D unresolved. Germline loops: CDR1 SNHLY, CDR2 FYNNEI. V lost 6 bases and J 3 bases, leaving 4 bases between the germline ends. This CDR3 has 11 residues. The CDR3 nucleotides are TGTGCCAGCAGAGAAACAGATACGCAGTATTTT. It codes for CASRETDTQYF.

V and J are TRBV7-9 and TRBJ2-1; 11 nucleotides align to TRBD2. From germline, CDR1 is SEHNR and CDR2 FQNEAQ (reference sequence). The CDR3 contains 18 residues. Germline trimming cut 4 bases from V and 4 bases from J; bases unmatched to any gene: 12. CDR3 protein: CASSSPAPGLAEYNEQFF. In DNA form, the CDR3 reads TGTGCCAGCAGCTCACCGGCCCCGGGACTAGCGGAATACAATGAGCAGTTCTTC.

V is TRBV11-2 and J is TRBJ1-2, with D hard to call. Germline CDR1 SGHAT, CDR2 FQNNGV. Trimming shortened V by 0 bases and J by 8 bases, and 13 bases separated the two germline ends. The CDR3 extends over 14 amino acids. CDR3: CASSLEVSGLGYTF. CDR3 DNA sequence: TGTGCCAGCAGCTTAGAGGTTTCGGGCCTCGGCTACACCTTC.

This clone was observed a handful of times. The CDR3 DNA is TGTGCCAGTAGAGACGGCTGGACTAGCACAGATACGCAGTATTTT. It is translated as CASRDGWTSTDTQYF. The chain is built from TRBV19 and TRBJ2-3, with D perhaps TRBD2 (5 bases). CDR1 and CDR2 (germline): LNHDA, SQIVND (reference sequence). The CDR3 length is 15 residues. V shed 6 bases and J shed 0 bases, with 13 bases lying between them.